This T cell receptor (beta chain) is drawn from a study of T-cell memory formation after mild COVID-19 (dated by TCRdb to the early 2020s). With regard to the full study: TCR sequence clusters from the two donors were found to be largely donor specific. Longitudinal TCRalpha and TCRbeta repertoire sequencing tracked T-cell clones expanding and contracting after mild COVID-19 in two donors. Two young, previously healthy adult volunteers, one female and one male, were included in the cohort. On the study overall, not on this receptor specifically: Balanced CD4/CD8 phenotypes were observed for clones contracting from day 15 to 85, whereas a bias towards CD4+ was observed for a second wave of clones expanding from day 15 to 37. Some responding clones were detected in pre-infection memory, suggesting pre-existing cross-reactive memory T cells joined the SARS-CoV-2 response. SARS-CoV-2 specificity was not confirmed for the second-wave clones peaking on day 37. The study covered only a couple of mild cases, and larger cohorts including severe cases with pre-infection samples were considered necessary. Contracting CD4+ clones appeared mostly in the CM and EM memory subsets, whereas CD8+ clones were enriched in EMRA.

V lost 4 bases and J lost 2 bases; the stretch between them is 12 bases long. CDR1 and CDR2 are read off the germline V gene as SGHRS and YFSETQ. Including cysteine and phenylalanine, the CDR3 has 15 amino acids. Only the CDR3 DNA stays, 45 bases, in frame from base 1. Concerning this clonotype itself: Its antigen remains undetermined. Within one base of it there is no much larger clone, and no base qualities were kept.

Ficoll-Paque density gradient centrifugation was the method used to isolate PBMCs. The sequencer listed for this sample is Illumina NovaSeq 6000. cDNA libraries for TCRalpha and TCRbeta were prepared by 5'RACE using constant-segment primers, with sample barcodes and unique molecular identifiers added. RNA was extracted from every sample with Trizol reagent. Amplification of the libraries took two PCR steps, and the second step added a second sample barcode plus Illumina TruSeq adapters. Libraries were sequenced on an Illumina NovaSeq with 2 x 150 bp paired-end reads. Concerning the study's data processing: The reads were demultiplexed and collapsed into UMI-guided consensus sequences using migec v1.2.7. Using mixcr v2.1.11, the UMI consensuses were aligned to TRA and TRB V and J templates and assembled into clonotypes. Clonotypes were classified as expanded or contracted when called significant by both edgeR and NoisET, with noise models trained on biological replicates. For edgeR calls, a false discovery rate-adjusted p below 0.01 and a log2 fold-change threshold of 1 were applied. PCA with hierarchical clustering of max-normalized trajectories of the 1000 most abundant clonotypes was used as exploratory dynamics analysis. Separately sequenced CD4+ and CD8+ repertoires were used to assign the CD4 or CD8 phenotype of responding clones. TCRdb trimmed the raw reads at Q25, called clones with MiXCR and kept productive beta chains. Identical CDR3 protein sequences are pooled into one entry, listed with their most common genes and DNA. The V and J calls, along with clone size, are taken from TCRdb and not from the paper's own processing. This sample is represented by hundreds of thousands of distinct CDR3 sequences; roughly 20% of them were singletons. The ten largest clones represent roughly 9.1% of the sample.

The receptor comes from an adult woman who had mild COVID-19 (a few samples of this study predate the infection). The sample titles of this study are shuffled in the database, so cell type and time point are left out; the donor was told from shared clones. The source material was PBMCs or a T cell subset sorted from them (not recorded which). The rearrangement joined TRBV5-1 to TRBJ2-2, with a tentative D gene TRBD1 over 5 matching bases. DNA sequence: TGCGCCAGCAGCCCCAGACAGATTAACACCGGGGAGCTGTTTTTT. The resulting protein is CASSPRQINTGELFF. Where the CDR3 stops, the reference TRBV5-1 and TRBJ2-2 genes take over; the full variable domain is KAGVTQTPRYLIKTRGQQVTLSCSPISGHRSVSWYQQTPGQGLQFLFEYFSETQRNKGNFPGRFSGRQFSNSRSEMNVSTLELGDSALYLCASSPRQINTGELFFGEGSRLTVL.